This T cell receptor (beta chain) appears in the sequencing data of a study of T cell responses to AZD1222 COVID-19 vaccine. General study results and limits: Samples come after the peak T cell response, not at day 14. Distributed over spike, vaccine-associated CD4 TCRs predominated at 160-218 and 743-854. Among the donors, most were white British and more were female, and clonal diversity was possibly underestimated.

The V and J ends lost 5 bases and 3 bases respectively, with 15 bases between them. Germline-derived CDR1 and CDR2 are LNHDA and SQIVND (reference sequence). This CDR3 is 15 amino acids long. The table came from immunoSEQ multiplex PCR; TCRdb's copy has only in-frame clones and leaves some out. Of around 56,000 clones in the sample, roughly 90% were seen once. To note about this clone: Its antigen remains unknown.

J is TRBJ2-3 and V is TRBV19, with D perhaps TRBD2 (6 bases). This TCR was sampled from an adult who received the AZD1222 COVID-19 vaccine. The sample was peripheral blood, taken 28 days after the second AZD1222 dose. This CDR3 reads CASSSAGGRTDTQYF. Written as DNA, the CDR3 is TGTGCCAGTAGTTCAGCGGGTGGAAGGACAGATACGCAGTATTTT. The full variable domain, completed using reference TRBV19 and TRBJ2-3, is DGGITQSPKYLFRKEGQNVTLSCEQNLNHDAMYWYRQDPGQGLRLIYYSQIVNDFQKGDIAEGYSVSREKKESFPLTVTSAQKNPTAFYLCASSSAGGRTDTQYFGPGTRLTVL.